Below, 26 T cell receptor beta chains from the same sample are listed, as sequenced in a study of blood T cell repertoires in COVID-19. The assay was immunoSEQ multiplex PCR, and TCRdb's table has in-frame clones only and misses some. The table has about 180,000 clones, around 88% seen once. Sequenced sample: peripheral blood. The receptor set was obtained from a woman aged 25 to 39 with acute or convalescent COVID-19.

J is TRBJ1-2 and V is TRBV6-5, with TRBD1 identical over 7 bases. Per the germline V gene, CDR1 is MNHEY and CDR2 is SVGAGI. The CDR3 runs to 13 residues. The V and J ends lost 2 bases and 4 bases, in that order; junction bases with no gene match: 1. Here the CDR3 DNA reads TGTGCCAGCAGTTACGGGGACAGCTATGGCTACACCTTC. Amino acid sequence: CASSYGDSYGYTF.

The chain recombines TRBV5-1 with TRBJ1-1, with D perhaps TRBD1 (5 bases). Germline assignment: CDR1 SGHRS and CDR2 YFSETQ. Trimming left V 4 bases short and J 4 bases short, with 11 bases between. CDR3 length: 13 amino acids. In nucleotides, the CDR3 is TGCGCCAGCAGCACGGAAAGGGGCACTGAAGCTTTCTTT. Amino acids: CASSTERGTEAFF.

Note on this clone: Sequence at one end of the junction differs from germline and may be a read error. V is TRBV20-1 and J is TRBJ1-2; D not certain. The CDR3 is 10 residues long. Germline CDR1 reads DFQATT; CDR2 reads SNEGSKA (reference sequence). CDR3 nucleotides: TGCAGTGCTAGAGATCTACGGTTTTCCTTC. This gives the protein CSARDLRFSF.

The V call is TRBV21-1, the J call TRBJ2-1; TRBD2, the table's D call, was not compared with the DNA. TRBV21-1 is flagged as a pseudogene. The CDR3 totals 17 residues. CDR3 loop: CARSGGRARSSYNEQFF. CDR3 bases: TGTGCCAGGTCTGGCGGGAGGGCCCGGAGCTCCTACAATGAGCAGTTCTTC.

The J gene is TRBJ2-7, the V gene TRBV7-9; D perhaps matches TRBD2 (6 bases). Germline V gene sequence: CDR1 SEHNR, CDR2 FQNEAQ (reference sequence). The V end lost 1 base, the J end lost 5 bases, and 9 bases lay between the germline ends. The CDR3 runs 13 residues. CDR3 coding DNA: TGTGCCAGCAGCTTAGGGGGAGGTCACGAGCAGTACTTC. Its translation: CASSLGGGHEQYF.

The chain couples TRBV6-5 to TRBJ1-2; the D gene is possibly TRBD1 (5 bases). The V end was cut by 8 bases, the J end by 7 bases, with 14 bases between. This CDR3 spans 12 amino acids. Germline V CDR1 and CDR2: MNHEY, SVGAGI. The CDR3: CASFNRGSGYTF. The CDR3, as DNA: TGTGCCAGCTTTAACCGGGGGAGTGGCTACACCTTC.

The genes are TRBV25-1 and TRBJ2-2; D is unclear. The CDR3 is 10 residues long. Germline V gene lookup returns CDR1 MGHDK and CDR2 SYGVNS. CDR3 sequence reads: CARNSGELFF. CDR3 in DNA: TGTGCGCGGAATTCCGGGGAGCTGTTTTTT.

The V and J genes are TRBV24-1 and TRBJ2-2, with D maybe TRBD1 (6 bases). V lost 2 bases to trimming and J lost 7 bases, with 13 bases between them. CDR1 is KGHDR, CDR2 SFDVKD, per germline. CDR3 length: 15 residues. In DNA form, the CDR3 reads TGTGCCACCAGTGATTCCAGGACAGTCTTCGGGGAGCTGTTTTTT. Amino acids: CATSDSRTVFGELFF.

Written as DNA, the CDR3 is TGTGCCAGCAGCTTCACGCTAAATGAGCAGTTCTTC. It encodes CASSFTLNEQFF. The chain carries TRBV7-6 and TRBJ2-1, with D uncertain. Trimming removed 3 bases at V and 7 bases at J, with 7 bases between. The CDR3 is 12 residues long. The V gene's germline CDR1 is SGHVS and CDR2 FNYEAQ.

CDR3 region: CASSATGTPRAKGLRDEQFF. DNA for the CDR3: TGTGCCAGCAGCGCTACCGGGACTCCTCGGGCTAAAGGGCTCAGGGATGAGCAGTTCTTC. J is TRBJ2-1 and V is TRBV9; tentative D call: TRBD2 (6 bases). The germline V gene encodes CDR1 SGDLS and CDR2 YYNGEE. The CDR3 contains 20 residues. V was cut by 3 bases and J by 8 bases, with 33 bases left in between.

The chain is built from TRBV9 and TRBJ1-4; D possibly corresponds to TRBD1 (5 bases). The V and J ends lost 0 bases and 11 bases respectively, with 14 bases between them. The V gene's germline CDR1 is SGDLS and CDR2 YYNGEE. This CDR3 spans 14 amino acids. CDR3 nucleotide sequence: TGTGCCAGCAGCGTAGACAGACACCCAGGGAAACTGTTTTTT. Translated, it gives CASSVDRHPGKLFF.

The DNA for the CDR3 is TGTGCCAGCAGTGCAGCGGGAGGTACCTACGAGCAGTACTTC. Translated, it gives CASSAAGGTYEQYF. The genes are TRBV28 and TRBJ2-7, with 9 bases identical to TRBD2. The CDR3 has 14 amino acids. J gave up 2 bases and V 5 bases, and 4 bases lay outside the gene matches. CDR1 is MDHEN, CDR2 SYDVKM, per germline. The variable domain in full, with the rest retrieved from reference TRBV28 and TRBJ2-7, is DVKVTQSSRYLVKRTGEKVFLECVQDMDHENMFWYRQDPGLGLRLIYFSYDVKMKEKGDIPEGYSVSREKKERFSLILESASTNQTSMYLCASSAAGGTYEQYFGPGTRLTVT.

The chain links TRBV28 to TRBJ2-5, with D perhaps TRBD2 (6 bases). The V and J ends lost 3 bases and 5 bases respectively, with 13 bases between them. This CDR3 contains 14 residues. Germline V gene lookup returns CDR1 MDHEN and CDR2 SYDVKM. CDR3 sequence reads: CASSFPGTLETQYF. In DNA form, the CDR3 reads TGTGCCAGCAGTTTCCCGGGGACTTTGGAGACCCAGTACTTC.

The chain joins TRBV2 to TRBJ2-2; 8 nucleotides match TRBD2. V was clipped by 6 bases and J by 11 bases; unmatched bases: 11. Germline-derived CDR1 and CDR2 are SNHLY and FYNNEI. The CDR3 consists of 14 residues. The CDR3 protein is CASRELLAVEELFF. CDR3 nucleotides: TGTGCCAGCAGGGAATTACTAGCGGTGGAAGAGCTGTTTTTT. Together with reference TRBV2 and TRBJ2-2, the CDR3 gives the full variable domain: EPEVTQTPSHQVTQMGQEVILRCVPISNHLYFYWYRQILGQKVEFLVSFYNNEISEKSEIFDDQFSVERPDGSNFTLKIRSTKLEDSAMYFCASRELLAVEELFFGEGSRLTVL.

The chain recombines TRBV28 with TRBJ1-5; D is undetermined. Trimming pared 4 bases from V and 2 bases from J, leaving 9 bases between. CDR3 length equals 14 residues. CDR1 is MDHEN and CDR2 is SYDVKM in the germline V gene. CDR3 loop: CASSWRERNQPQHF. The CDR3 region has the DNA TGTGCCAGCAGTTGGAGGGAACGCAATCAGCCCCAGCATTTT.

The chain carries TRBV2 and TRBJ1-2; TRBD1 matches 8 bases. Germline CDR1 SNHLY, CDR2 FYNNEI. V lost 8 bases to trimming and J lost 3 bases; unmatched junction nucleotides: 2. The CDR3 runs 12 residues. The CDR3 DNA follows: TGTGCCAGCCAGACAGGGGACTATGGCTACACCTTC. Protein: CASQTGDYGYTF.

The chain combines TRBV6-6 with TRBJ2-7; TRBD2 matches 7 bases. In germline, CDR1 is MNHNY, CDR2 SVGAGI (reference sequence). With 2 bases clipped from V and 6 bases from J, the junction kept 1 base outside the gene matches. The CDR3 is 12 residues long. The CDR3 reads CASSYPGGEQYF. As DNA, the CDR3 is TGTGCCAGCAGTTACCCGGGGGGCGAGCAGTACTTC.

This clone appeared once. The rearrangement uses TRBV3-1 (or the pseudogene TRBV3-2) and TRBJ2-1; 10 bases line up with TRBD2. CDR1 and CDR2 from the germline V gene are LGHDT and YNNKEL (reference sequence). The ends lost 4 bases at V and 10 bases at J; junction bases unmatched: 4. The CDR3 loop spans 13 amino acids. CDR3 nucleotide sequence: TGTGCCAGCAGCCTACTAGCGGGATACGAGCAGTTCTTC. This gives the protein CASSLLAGYEQFF.

The J gene is TRBJ1-5, the V gene TRBV18; unclear D gene. From germline, CDR1 is KGHSH and CDR2 LQKENI. The CDR3 is made up of 13 amino acids. Trimming cost V 3 bases and J 10 bases, with 13 bases left between them. CDR3 sequence: CASSPGSGEPQHF. CDR3 nucleotides: TGTGCCAGCTCACCTGGGAGTGGGGAACCCCAGCATTTT.

The rearrangement links TRBV28 to TRBJ2-1; the match to TRBD2 covers 7 bases. J was trimmed by 7 bases and V by 7 bases; bases with no gene match: 10. From germline, CDR1 is MDHEN and CDR2 SYDVKM. This CDR3 is built from 14 residues. CDR3 nucleotide sequence: TGTGCCAGCATTCGGGGGGTAGAGGGGAATGAGCAGTTCTTC. Its protein product is CASIRGVEGNEQFF.

This clone was picked up a small number of times. V is TRBV10-3 and J is TRBJ1-2; a possible D gene is TRBD1 (5 bases). Germline loops: CDR1 ENHRY, CDR2 SYGVKD. The CDR3 is 12 amino acids. The V end lost 11 bases, the J end lost 4 bases, and 14 bases lay between the germline ends. The CDR3 loop reads CAVGGAGYGYTF. The CDR3 DNA reads as TGTGCCGTAGGCGGGGCGGGCTATGGCTACACCTTC.

The chain is built from TRBV5-1 and TRBJ1-6; D not certain. Germline assignment: CDR1 SGHRS and CDR2 YFSETQ. The CDR3 totals 16 residues. Trimming shortened V by 1 base and J by 5 bases, and 13 bases separated the two germline ends. CDR3 nucleotide sequence: TGCGCCAGCAGCTTGTTTTCCGAACGGGATAATTCACCCCTCCACTTT. Its protein is CASSLFSERDNSPLHF. Full variable domain (outside the CDR3, taken from reference TRBV5-1 and TRBJ1-6): KAGVTQTPRYLIKTRGQQVTLSCSPISGHRSVSWYQQTPGQGLQFLFEYFSETQRNKGNFPGRFSGRQFSNSRSEMNVSTLELGDSALYLCASSLFSERDNSPLHFGNGTRLTVT.

This clone appeared once. This sequence joins TRBV7-2 and TRBJ2-7, with TRBD2 matching over 12 bases. The CDR3 is 16 residues long. Looked up from germline, CDR1 is SGHTA and CDR2 is FQGNSA. V trimming: 7 bases; J trimming: 7 bases; junction bases outside the gene matches: 14. CDR3 sequence reads: CASTPPASGRVGEQYF. The CDR3 nucleotides read TGTGCCAGCACCCCCCCGGCTAGCGGGAGGGTTGGGGAGCAGTACTTC.

The rearrangement joins TRBV28 to TRBJ1-1; the match to TRBD1 covers 11 bases. Germline lookup yields CDR1 MDHEN and CDR2 SYDVKM. With 5 bases clipped from V and 11 bases from J, the junction kept 7 bases outside the gene matches. This CDR3 has 13 residues. CDR3 loop: CASSNPGQGVAFF. The CDR3 nucleotides read TGTGCCAGCAGTAACCCGGGACAGGGGGTTGCTTTCTTT.

Comment on this clone: Germline and junction disagree at one end, which may indicate a read error. The chain has TRBV7-7 and TRBJ2-3, with 8 bases matching TRBD2. The CDR3 runs to 16 residues. The germline V gene encodes CDR1 SSHAT and CDR2 FNYEAQ (reference sequence). The CDR3 spells CASSPRSGLGTDTQYF. In nucleotides, the CDR3 is TGTGCTAGCAGCCCGAGGTCGGGACTAGGAACAGATACGCAGTATTTT.

The chain combines TRBV9 with TRBJ2-2; the D gene is possibly TRBD2 (6 bases). Germline CDR1 SGDLS, CDR2 YYNGEE. This CDR3 has 14 residues. Trimming took off 3 bases at V and 0 bases at J, with 6 bases between the two ends. The CDR3 DNA sequence: TGTGCCAGCAGCGGGAGGGCGAACACCGGGGAGCTGTTTTTT. Its translation: CASSGRANTGELFF.